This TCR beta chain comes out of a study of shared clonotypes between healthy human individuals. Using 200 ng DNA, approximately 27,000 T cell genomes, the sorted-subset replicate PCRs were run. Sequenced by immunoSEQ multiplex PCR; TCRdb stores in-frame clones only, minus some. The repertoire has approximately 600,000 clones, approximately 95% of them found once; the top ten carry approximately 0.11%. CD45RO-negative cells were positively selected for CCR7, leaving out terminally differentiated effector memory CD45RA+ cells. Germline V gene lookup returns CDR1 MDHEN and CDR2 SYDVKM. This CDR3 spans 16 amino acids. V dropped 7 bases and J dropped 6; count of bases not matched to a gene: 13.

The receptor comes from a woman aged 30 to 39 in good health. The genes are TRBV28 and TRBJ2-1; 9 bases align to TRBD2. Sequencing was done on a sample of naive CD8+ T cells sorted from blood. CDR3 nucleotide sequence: TGTGCCAGCACTCGGACAACTAGCGGGCCTCTCAATGAGCAGTTCTTC. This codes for CASTRTTSGPLNEQFF. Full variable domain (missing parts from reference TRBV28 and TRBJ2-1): DVKVTQSSRYLVKRTGEKVFLECVQDMDHENMFWYRQDPGLGLRLIYFSYDVKMKEKGDIPEGYSVSREKKERFSLILESASTNQTSMYLCASTRTTSGPLNEQFFGPGTRLTVL.